This entry lists 8 T cell receptor beta chains sequenced from one sample in a study of T-cell reconstitution after alpha-beta-depleted transplantation in children. Unique molecular identifiers featured in how the TCRbeta library was prepared. TCRdb passed the PCR reads through MiXCR, listing each CDR3 protein once. The sample lists some 600,000 distinct CDR3 sequences; 16% were seen once. The sequences come from PBMCs from the stem cell graft donor, collected from the stem cell graft. These receptors came from a human donor who donated a stem cell graft to a child with acute myeloid leukemia.

This clonotype occurred many times. This rearrangement joins TRBV10-3 to TRBJ2-3; 14 bases line up with TRBD2. V was pared by 8 bases and J by 6 bases, with 10 bases of the junction left unmatched. The CDR3 is made up of 16 amino acids. CDR1 is ENHRY and CDR2 is SYGVKD in the germline V gene. The CDR3 DNA reads TGTGCCATCGGCAGGACTAGCGGGGGGCCCAGGGATACGCAGTATTTT. Protein: CAIGRTSGGPRDTQYF.

CDR3 residues: CASSLSGFSPTNEKLFF. The CDR3 nucleotides read TGCGCCAGCAGCCTGAGTGGATTCAGCCCAACTAATGAAAAACTGTTTTTT. The chain uses TRBV5-1 and TRBJ1-4; the D is unclear. V dropped 4 bases and J dropped 0 bases, with 16 bases sitting between them. The CDR3 extends over 17 amino acids. Germline assignment: CDR1 SGHRS and CDR2 YFSETQ.

Many counts were recorded for this clonotype. The chain joins TRBV29-1 to TRBJ2-3; D perhaps matches TRBD2 (5 bases). V was clipped by 7 bases and J by 2 bases, with 10 bases between them. CDR3 size: 12 residues. CDR1 and CDR2 from the germline V gene are SQVTM and ANQGSEA. Written as DNA, the CDR3 is TGCAGCGGCGGGCCCCTCACAGATACGCAGTATTTT. Translating it yields CSGGPLTDTQYF.

The chain combines TRBV3-1 with TRBJ2-1; 10 nucleotides match TRBD2. The V gene's germline CDR1 is LGHDT and CDR2 YNNKEL (reference sequence). V dropped 8 bases and J dropped 2; count of bases not matched to a gene: 9. The CDR3 runs to 16 residues. CDR3 region: CASSQALAGPYNEQFF. CDR3 nucleotides: TGTGCCAGCTCCCAAGCACTAGCGGGACCCTACAATGAGCAGTTCTTC.

This clonotype has ten or more counts. This chain connects TRBV7-8 to TRBJ2-7; D is uncertain. The germline V gene has CDR1 SGHVS and CDR2 FQNEAQ. The V and J ends lost 4 bases and 6 bases respectively, with 10 bases between them. This CDR3 contains 12 residues. The CDR3 DNA reads as TGTGCCAGCAGCTGGGTTGGAAGCGAGCAGTACGTC. Its protein product is CASSWVGSEQYV.

This clonotype was seen only a few times. The chain employs TRBV5-6 and TRBJ2-5; TRBD2 aligns across 9 bases. The germline V gene has CDR1 SGHDT and CDR2 YYEEEE. V trimming: 1 base; J trimming: 2 bases; junction bases outside the gene matches: 3. The CDR3 has 15 amino acids. The CDR3 region has the DNA TGTGCCAGCAGCTTGCTAGCGGGGAATCAAGAGACCCAGTACTTC. It yields the protein CASSLLAGNQETQYF.

The chain uses TRBV2 and TRBJ2-7; 10 bases fit TRBD1. V shed 4 bases, J shed 3 bases, and the junction held 3 bases outside the gene matches. This CDR3 contains 14 residues. In germline, CDR1 is SNHLY, CDR2 FYNNEI. As DNA, the CDR3 is TGTGCCAGCAGTGGGGGACAGGGGCACTACGAGCAGTACGTC. This gives the protein CASSGGQGHYEQYV.

In this sample, this clonotype turned up a few times. The gene calls are TRBV2 and TRBJ2-3; 8 bases are a match to TRBD2. Germline V gene data show CDR1 as SNHLY and CDR2 as FYNNEI. This CDR3 has 15 amino acids. V lost 4 bases and J lost 0; bases outside the gene matches: 3. CDR3 DNA sequence: TGTGCCAGCAGTGCACTAGCGGAGAGCACAGATACGCAGTATTTT. Amino acid sequence: CASSALAESTDTQYF. Full variable domain (remainder filled in from reference TRBV2 and TRBJ2-3): EPEVTQTPSHQVTQMGQEVILRCVPISNHLYFYWYRQILGQKVEFLVSFYNNEISEKSEIFDDQFSVERPDGSNFTLKIRSTKLEDSAMYFCASSALAESTDTQYFGPGTRLTVL.